This TCR beta chain stems from a study of cytomegalovirus exposure and HLA in healthy donors. This clone was found a few times. The CDR3 spans 18 residues. Germline trimming cut 0 bases from V and 2 bases from J; bases unmatched to any gene: 10. CDR1 is ENHRY, CDR2 SYGVKD, per germline. Both 60 Vbeta primers and 13 Jbeta primers went into the PCR. Measured with immunoSEQ multiplex PCR; TCRdb has only the in-frame clones, and not every one. The repertoire holds 150,000 to 200,000 clones, 70% to 80% seen once, with 2% to 2.5% in the top ten. This sequence joins TRBV10-3 and TRBJ1-5; 7 bases line up with TRBD1. Sequences were obtained from PBMCs. The TCR originated in a woman between 25 and 40 years old in good health and CMV-seropositive. The CDR3 here is CAISESFTGTGGNQPQHF. CDR3 nucleotides: TGTGCCATCAGTGAGTCGTTTACGGGTACAGGGGGCAATCAGCCCCAGCATTTT.